This TCR beta chain was found in a study of cytomegalovirus exposure and HLA in healthy donors. General study points: Accurate predictions that matched the HLA-A and HLA-B alleles of most subjects were reportedly made from TCR beta sequences. TCR beta sequences numbering some 17,000 were associated with HLA alleles at 0.05 false discovery rate in a later analysis.

Germline-derived CDR1 and CDR2 are SNHLY and FYNNEI. This CDR3 spans 15 amino acids. Trimming removed 6 bases from V and 5 bases from J, with 17 bases in between. The PCR employed 60 Vbeta primers together with 13 Jbeta primers. As originally analysed: An analysis performed later counted about 80 million unique TCR beta chains (roughly 9.9 million of them shared). This table comes from immunoSEQ multiplex PCR, and its TCRdb copy is limited to in-frame clones, with some not included. That table furnishes V, J and clone size, whereas the DNA furnished D and trimming. The data show 170,000 or so clones, 70% to 85% seen once. Comments on this clone: Its antigen is currently unknown.

This receptor was obtained from a man between 18 and 35 years old in good health and CMV-seronegative. Sequencing was carried out using PBMCs. The V gene is TRBV2, the J gene TRBJ1-5; D uncertain. The CDR3 loop reads CASSDVEVYYQPQHF. The CDR3 nucleotides are TGTGCCAGCAGCGACGTCGAGGTATATTATCAGCCCCAGCATTTT.